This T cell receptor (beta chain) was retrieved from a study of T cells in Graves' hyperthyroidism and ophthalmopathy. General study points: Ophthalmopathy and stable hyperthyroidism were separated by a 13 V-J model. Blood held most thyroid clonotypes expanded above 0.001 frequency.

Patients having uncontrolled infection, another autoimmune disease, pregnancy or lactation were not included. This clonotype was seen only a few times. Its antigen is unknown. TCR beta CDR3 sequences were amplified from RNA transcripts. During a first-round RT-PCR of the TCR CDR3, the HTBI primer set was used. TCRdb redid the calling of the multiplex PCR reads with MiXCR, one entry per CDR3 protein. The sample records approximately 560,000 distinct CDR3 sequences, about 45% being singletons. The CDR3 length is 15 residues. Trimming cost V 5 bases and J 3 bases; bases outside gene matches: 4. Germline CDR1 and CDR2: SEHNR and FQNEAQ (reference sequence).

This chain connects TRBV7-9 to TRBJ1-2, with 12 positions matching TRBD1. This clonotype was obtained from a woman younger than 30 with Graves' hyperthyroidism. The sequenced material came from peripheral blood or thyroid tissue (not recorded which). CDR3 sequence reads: CASSSGTGGDYGYTF. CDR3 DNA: TGTGCCAGCAGCAGCGGGACAGGGGGCGACTATGGCTACACCTTC.